Listed below are T cell receptor beta chains from one sample, sequenced in a study of OX40 agonist ivuxolimab in advanced cancers. TCRdb's copy holds only in-frame clones and misses some; the assay was immunoSEQ multiplex PCR. The sample includes over 65,000 clones, over 85% of them seen just once. Source: CD4+ or CD8+ T cells sorted from blood, taken in a trial of the OX40 agonist ivuxolimab. These receptors all come from an adult with an advanced solid tumor such as melanoma, head and neck, liver or kidney cancer. CDR3s include the opening cysteine and the closing phenylalanine or tryptophan.

TRBV5-1,TRBJ2-5,11,CASSSAETQYF
TRBV30,TRBJ2-3,14,CAWSAVGTGDTQYF
TRBV5-1,TRBJ2-7,16,CASSLDSGLVNYEQYF
TRBV28,TRBJ2-7,15,CASSKPTHSSYEQYF
TRBV7-2,TRBJ2-7,15,CASSEGAGGVYEQYF
TRBV6-1,TRBJ1-1,16,CASSEEGRAGNTEAFF
TRBV28,TRBJ1-5,14,CASRYGQVHRAQHF
TRBV11-2,TRBJ2-1,17,CASSLVVRSRLGVEQFF
TRBV27,TRBJ2-1,14,CASSLAIAGVGQFF
TRBV2,TRBJ2-3,12,CASGMVTDTQYF
TRBV5-1,TRBJ2-5,14,CASSHRGEKETQYF
TRBV10-3,TRBJ2-7,18,CAISGGGLAGGNGYEQYF
TRBV28,TRBJ2-7,15,CASSQTTAGTYEQYF
TRBV5-3,TRBJ1-4,14,CARSRTGGYEKLFF
TRBV7-8,TRBJ2-7,14,CASRLRTDSYEQYF
TRBV13,TRBJ2-1,13,CASSPLSGHEQFF
TRBV18,TRBJ2-5,16,CASSPLPTGGWETQYF
TRBV19,TRBJ2-1,15,CASSIDWGLANEQFF
TRBV19,TRBJ2-3,15,CASRPGQGESDTQYF
TRBV5-1,TRBJ1-5,15,CASSQGGQSNQPQHF
TRBV2,TRBJ2-1,13,CASDRFSYNEQFF
TRBV6-5,TRBJ1-1,13,CASSGTTGTEAFF
TRBV5-4,TRBJ1-1,15,CASSTVGQGETEAFF
TRBV25-1,TRBJ2-5,17,CASSEYQAAGGKETQYF
TRBV5-1,TRBJ2-5,14,CASSLTGHGETQYF